The 16 T cell receptor beta chains below come from one sample, sequenced in a study of blood T cell repertoires in COVID-19. Sequenced by immunoSEQ multiplex PCR; TCRdb stores in-frame clones only, minus some. This table has roughly 75,000 clones, more than 65% appearing once. The sequenced sample consisted of peripheral blood. Source of these receptors: a man in his fifties with acute or convalescent COVID-19.

The V and J genes are TRBV28 and TRBJ1-2, with 10 bases matching TRBD1. The CDR3 totals 13 residues. Germline loops: CDR1 MDHEN, CDR2 SYDVKM. Trimming took 11 bases from V and 5 from J; bases not matched to a gene: 8. CDR3 sequence: CAGSTGGAYGYTF. The CDR3 DNA reads as TGTGCCGGCTCGACAGGGGGCGCTTATGGCTACACCTTC.

V is TRBV27 and J is TRBJ1-5; 12 bases map to TRBD1. This CDR3 is 16 amino acids long. With 6 bases clipped from V and 7 bases from J, the junction kept 10 bases outside the gene matches. The germline V gene has CDR1 MNHEY and CDR2 SMNVEV (reference sequence). CDR3 coding DNA: TGTGCCAGCAGCCAAGCGGGACAGGGGGCCGGGCAGCCCCAGCATTTT. Protein product: CASSQAGQGAGQPQHF.

This chain uses TRBV29-1 with TRBJ1-2, with unresolved D. CDR3 length: 11 residues. Germline CDR1 is SQVTM and CDR2 is ANQGSEA. Trimming took off 3 bases at V and 5 bases at J, with 7 bases between the two ends. CDR3 loop: CSVERLYGYTF. In DNA form, the CDR3 reads TGCAGCGTTGAGCGCCTGTATGGCTACACCTTC.

The genes are TRBV5-8 and TRBJ2-3, with TRBD1 as a possible D gene (6 bases). CDR3 length equals 16 residues. V was pared by 4 bases and J by 1 base, with 16 bases between. Germline lookup yields CDR1 SGHTS and CDR2 YDEGEE. The CDR3 region has the DNA TGTGCCAGCAGCCCCGAGGTACCAGGGGGCACAGATACGCAGTATTTT. Residues: CASSPEVPGGTDTQYF.

The chain recombines TRBV3-1 (or the pseudogene TRBV3-2) with TRBJ1-4; a possible D gene is TRBD1 (5 bases). With 6 bases removed from V and 7 bases from J, the gap between germline ends came to 15 bases. Germline V lookup: CDR1 LGHDT, CDR2 YNNKEL (reference sequence). This CDR3 spans 14 amino acids. This chain's CDR3 is CASRTGGITEKLFF. CDR3 sequence (DNA): TGTGCCAGCAGAACAGGTGGTATAACTGAAAAACTGTTTTTT.

This rearrangement joins TRBV9 to TRBJ2-5, with 9 bases that match TRBD2. V was clipped by 4 bases and J by 2 bases; unmatched bases: 6. CDR1 is SGDLS and CDR2 is YYNGEE in the germline V gene. This CDR3 is built from 15 residues. CDR3 loop: CASSRLGLAQETQYF. The DNA for the CDR3 is TGTGCCAGCAGCAGGTTGGGACTAGCACAAGAGACCCAGTACTTC.

The chain employs TRBV19 and TRBJ2-1, with 7 nucleotides matching TRBD1. Germline assignment: CDR1 LNHDA and CDR2 SQIVND (reference sequence). There are 12 residues in the CDR3. The V gene end was trimmed by 6 bases and the J gene end by 7 bases; junction bases not matched to a gene: 3. The CDR3 loop is CASRRQGNEQFF. The CDR3, as DNA: TGTGCCAGTAGGAGACAGGGTAATGAGCAGTTCTTC.

In this sample, this clone turned up once. This chain joins TRBV7-8 and TRBJ2-3, with no clear D. Per germline, CDR1 SGHVS and CDR2 FQNEAQ. V was clipped by 3 bases and J by 13 bases, with 17 bases between them. The CDR3 extends over 13 amino acids. The DNA of the CDR3 is TGTGCCAGCAGCTTCTTAAATCCAAACCCGGAGTATTTT. Protein product: CASSFLNPNPEYF. Drawing the rest from reference TRBV7-8 and TRBJ2-3, the complete variable domain is GAGVSQSPRYKVAKRGQDVALRCDPISGHVSLFWYQQALGQGPEFLTYFQNEAQLDKSGLPSDRFFAERPEGSVSTLKIQRTQQEDSAVYLCASSFLNPNPEYFGPGTRLTVL.

The chain uses TRBV5-1 and TRBJ1-2; no clear D. This CDR3 is 15 amino acids long. The V gene lost 4 bases and the J gene lost 3 bases, with 16 bases spanning the gap. Germline assignment: CDR1 SGHRS and CDR2 YFSETQ. CDR3 amino acids: CASSLAAGVDYGYTF. The CDR3 DNA is TGCGCCAGCAGCCTCGCAGCGGGTGTGGACTATGGCTACACCTTC.

A note on this clone: Other DNA sequences in this sample translate to the same CDR3. The rearrangement uses TRBV7-9 and TRBJ2-7; TRBD2 agrees at 7 bases. The CDR3 covers 13 residues. The J segment lost 4 bases and the V segment lost 2 bases, leaving 2 bases of the junction unmatched. CDR1 is SEHNR and CDR2 is FQNEAQ in the germline V gene (reference sequence). For the CDR3, the DNA is TGTGCCAGCAGCTTATCCGGGGGGTACGAGCAGTACTTC. This translates into CASSLSGGYEQYF.

The chain joins TRBV29-1 to TRBJ2-3; D unclear. Trimming pared 3 bases from V and 5 bases from J, leaving 6 bases between. Germline CDR1 and CDR2: SQVTM and ANQGSEA. The CDR3 runs 11 residues. The CDR3 DNA is TGCAGCGTTGAGGCCATAGATACGCAGTATTTT. Amino acid sequence: CSVEAIDTQYF.

This chain links TRBV7-3 with TRBJ1-1; the match to TRBD1 covers 7 bases. CDR3 length: 17 amino acids. J lost 1 base, V lost 5 bases, and 13 bases had no gene match. Germline CDR1 SGHTA, CDR2 FQGTGA. The CDR3 loop is CASSPTGFGTGNTEAFF. The DNA of the CDR3 is TGTGCCAGCAGCCCGACAGGGTTTGGCACAGGGAACACTGAAGCTTTCTTT.

The chain carries TRBV28 and TRBJ1-2, with 9 bases that match TRBD1. This CDR3 region has 14 residues. Looked up from germline, CDR1 is MDHEN and CDR2 is SYDVKM. The V and J ends lost 5 bases and 7 bases, in that order; junction bases with no gene match: 8. The CDR3 DNA follows: TGTGCCAGCAGTATACAACAGGGGGCGCGTGGCTACACCTTC. Amino acid sequence: CASSIQQGARGYTF.

The chain carries TRBV11-2 and TRBJ1-2, with 9 bases matching TRBD1. J lost 7 bases, V lost 5 bases, and 2 bases had no gene match. Per the germline V gene, CDR1 is SGHAT and CDR2 is FQNNGV. CDR3 length: 12 amino acids. CDR3 nucleotides: TGTGCCAGCAGCAGGGACAGGGTTGGCTACACCTTC. This sequence encodes CASSRDRVGYTF.

In DNA, the CDR3 is TGCGCCAGCAGCCACCACTGGGGGACAGGGTCGGTCGAGCAGTACTTC. Encoded protein: CASSHHWGTGSVEQYF. The genes are TRBV4-3 and TRBJ2-7; 9 bases map to TRBD1. Germline loops: CDR1 LGHNA, CDR2 YSLEER. The V segment lost 3 bases and the J segment 6 bases; nucleotides outside the gene matches: 12. The CDR3 is made up of 16 amino acids.

The chain has TRBV18 and TRBJ2-3; D is perhaps TRBD2 (6 bases). CDR1 is KGHSH, CDR2 LQKENI, per germline. This CDR3 has 17 amino acids. The V end lost 1 base, the J end lost 1 base, and 15 bases lay between the germline ends. CDR3 bases: TGTGCCAGCTCACCACAAGGGGACTCAAGACGCACAGATACGCAGTATTTT. It is translated as CASSPQGDSRRTDTQYF. The full variable domain, its missing parts supplied by reference TRBV18 and TRBJ2-3, is NAGVMQNPRHLVRRRGQEARLRCSPMKGHSHVYWYRQLPEEGLKFMVYLQKENIIDESGMPKERFSAEFPKEGPSILRIQQVVRGDSAAYFCASSPQGDSRRTDTQYFGPGTRLTVL.